The sample holds many counts of the clone carrying this T cell receptor beta chain. This specimen comes from a study of T cells in Graves' hyperthyroidism and ophthalmopathy. Across the whole study: The authors collected peripheral blood at initial diagnosis, before any treatment.

The authors deemed Graves' hyperthyroidism stable absent ophthalmopathy progression within 18 months. Germline V gives CDR1 DFQATT, CDR2 SNEGSKA (reference sequence). This CDR3 region has 12 residues. The ends were cut back, 6 bases at V and 2 bases at J, with 9 bases in the middle. There were TCR beta CDR3 regions amplified from RNA transcripts. The study used the HTBI primer set for a first-round RT-PCR of the TCR CDR3. Each CDR3 protein gets one entry after TCRdb re-called the multiplex PCR reads with MiXCR. The data show approximately 700,000 distinct CDR3 sequences, 15% to 20% seen once. Sequencing was done on a sample of blood. The V and J genes are TRBV20-1 and TRBJ2-3, with unresolved D. This TCR was recovered from a man between 18 and 35 years old with Graves' hyperthyroidism. The CDR3 bases are TGCAGTGCCCCGGGCGTCACAGATACGCAGTATTTT. The encoded protein is CSAPGVTDTQYF.